Shown below are 11 T cell receptor beta chains from a single sample sequenced in a study of blood T cell repertoires in COVID-19. The repertoire was sequenced with immunoSEQ multiplex PCR; TCRdb's copy has only in-frame clones and lacks some. Of over 250,000 clones detected, approximately 85% appear once; the ten largest clones hold approximately 11%. The sequenced sample was peripheral blood. The origin of the receptors is a woman aged 70 to 79 with acute or convalescent COVID-19.

This chain joins TRBV29-1 and TRBJ2-7; D gene ambiguous. With 3 bases removed from V and 0 bases from J, the gap between germline ends came to 6 bases. The CDR3 is 12 residues long. The germline gives CDR1 SQVTM, CDR2 ANQGSEA. CDR3 nucleotide sequence: TGCAGCGTTGAGATCAGCTCCTACGAGCAGTACTTC. This translates into CSVEISSYEQYF.

In DNA, the CDR3 is TGTGCCAGCAGCTTGGCGAACCCGGGTTCGGCAAATCAGCCCCAGCATTTT. This translates into CASSLANPGSANQPQHF. The chain has TRBV5-8 and TRBJ1-5; D is uncertain. Trimming took 0 bases from V and 4 from J, leaving 17 bases between them. The CDR3 spans 17 residues. Germline CDR1 is SGHTS and CDR2 is YDEGEE.

This clone was seen a handful of times. The genes are TRBV7-6 and TRBJ2-5; 9 bases map to TRBD1. The CDR3 loop spans 14 amino acids. With V trimmed by 4 bases and J by 5 bases, 5 bases remained unmatched. The germline V gene encodes CDR1 SGHVS and CDR2 FNYEAQ. CDR3 in amino acids: CASSSDRGWETQYF. CDR3 coding DNA: TGTGCCAGCAGCTCGGACAGGGGTTGGGAGACCCAGTACTTC.

The rearrangement links TRBV15 to TRBJ1-2; D possibly corresponds to TRBD1 (5 bases). V dropped 3 bases and J dropped 8 bases, with 13 bases sitting between them. Germline V gene data show CDR1 as LNHNV and CDR2 as YYDKDF (reference sequence). The CDR3 has 13 residues. CDR3 bases: TGTGCCACCAGCAGGGAGGAGGGACGCGGCTACACCTTC. Translating it yields CATSREEGRGYTF.

A remark on this clone: The junction does not match germline at one end; this may be a read error. This rearrangement joins TRBV7-7 to TRBJ1-5, with D possibly TRBD1 on 5 matching bases. The CDR3 extends over 17 amino acids. Germline V gene lookup returns CDR1 SSHAT and CDR2 FNYEAQ (reference sequence). The CDR3 loop reads CASRFPRVGWDNQPQHF. DNA of the CDR3: TGTGCTAGCAGGTTTCCCAGGGTGGGCTGGGATAATCAGCCCCAGCATTTT.

Comments on this clone: Other nucleotide sequences from this sample produce the same CDR3. The chain employs TRBV5-1 and TRBJ2-5, with D hard to call. CDR1 and CDR2 (germline): SGHRS, YFSETQ. The ends were cut back, 4 bases at V and 2 bases at J, with 9 bases in the middle. The CDR3 runs 13 residues. The CDR3 here is CASSPSHQETQYF. CDR3 nucleotides: TGCGCCAGCAGCCCAAGCCATCAAGAGACCCAGTACTTC.

V is TRBV9 and J is TRBJ1-2; D is undetermined. The CDR3 has 14 residues. CDR1 and CDR2 from the germline V gene are SGDLS and YYNGEE. V was cut by 0 bases and J by 0 bases, with 6 bases left in between. The CDR3 DNA follows: TGTGCCAGCAGCGTAGACACCCCTAACTATGGCTACACCTTC. It encodes CASSVDTPNYGYTF.

J is TRBJ2-3 and V is TRBV6-5; D not certain. The length of the CDR3 is 13 residues. CDR1 and CDR2 (germline): MNHEY, SVGAGI. V lost 8 bases, J lost 1 base, and 10 bases lay in between. CDR3 loop: CASSVPGTDTQYF. The CDR3 DNA follows: TGTGCCAGCTCTGTGCCGGGCACAGATACGCAGTATTTT.

This chain connects TRBV5-6 to TRBJ1-2; D is ambiguous. CDR3 size: 13 residues. Germline assignment: CDR1 SGHDT and CDR2 YYEEEE. Trimming took off 2 bases at V and 4 bases at J, with 9 bases between the two ends. The CDR3 loop is CASSFRGTYGYTF. CDR3 nucleotide sequence: TGTGCCAGCAGCTTTCGGGGAACCTATGGCTACACCTTC.

The rearrangement links TRBV27 to TRBJ2-7; D uncertain. This CDR3 has 15 amino acids. Trimming removed 2 bases at V and 3 bases at J, with 14 bases between. Germline V gene data show CDR1 as MNHEY and CDR2 as SMNVEV (reference sequence). CDR3 nucleotide sequence: TGTGCCAGCAGTTTACAGCCAGGTACGATCTACGAGCAGTACTTC. Residues: CASSLQPGTIYEQYF.

The gene calls are TRBV18 and TRBJ1-3; D remains ambiguous. Germline CDR1 KGHSH, CDR2 LQKENI. This CDR3 has 13 amino acids. V was shortened by 5 bases and J by 0 bases, with 5 bases between the two germline ends. The CDR3 DNA follows: TGTGCCAGCTCAGAGTACTCTGGAAACACCATATATTTT. It translates to CASSEYSGNTIYF.